The rows below give T cell receptor beta chains drawn from one sample of a study of blood T cell repertoires in COVID-19. Clones were sequenced by immunoSEQ multiplex PCR, and TCRdb holds only the in-frame ones, with some missing. The sample includes 200,000 to 300,000 clones, roughly 86% of them seen just once. What was sequenced was peripheral blood. Receptors originate from a young woman with acute or convalescent COVID-19. Both conserved end residues are part of each CDR3. D genes are given only for firm matches. Not every row has a clone size; where given, it reads once, few, many or a size class.

V	J	size	D	DNA	CDR3
TRBV18	TRBJ2-7	-	TRBD2	TGTGCCAGCTCACCACCGGGGTTATTAGCGGGAACCTACGAGCAGTACTTC	CASSPPGLLAGTYEQYF
TRBV4-1	TRBJ1-1	-	-	TGCGCCAGCAGCCAAGTTAAGGGGTCGAACACTGAAGCTTTCTTT	CASSQVKGSNTEAFF
TRBV29-1	TRBJ2-3	-	-	TGCAGCGTTGATAGAACAGATACGCAGTATTTT	CSVDRTDTQYF
TRBV29-1	TRBJ2-5	many	TRBD1	TGCAGCGGACAGGGACAAGAGACCCAGTACTTC	CSGQGQETQYF
TRBV29-1	TRBJ2-7	few	TRBD2	TGCAGCGTTCTGAGCGGGAGTTACGAGCAGTACTTC	CSVLSGSYEQYF
TRBV11-2	TRBJ1-2	-	-	TGTGCCAGCAGCTTGTCTCTGACAGTAGATAATTTGACCTTC	CASSLSLTVDNLTF
TRBV7-9	TRBJ1-3	once	TRBD1	TGTGCCAGCAGCCGAATTCAACTGACAGGGGGCTCAAACACCATATATTTT	CASSRIQLTGGSNTIYF
TRBV10-3	TRBJ1-6	-	TRBD1	TGTGCCATCAGGGACGGACAGGGGGCGACGGATTCACCCCTCCACTTT	CAIRDGQGATDSPLHF
TRBV27	TRBJ1-4	-	-	TGTGCCAGCAGCAGGGCCCCTAGAGAAAAACTGTTTTTT	CASSRAPREKLFF
TRBV29-1	TRBJ2-4	-	TRBD2	TGCAGCGCTGTGGGACTAGCGATAGCCAAAAACATTCAGTACTTC	CSAVGLAIAKNIQYF
TRBV19	TRBJ1-4	-	TRBD1	TGTGCCAGTAGTCCCGGGACAGGGGGCTTTTCAAATGAAAAACTGTTTTTT	CASSPGTGGFSNEKLFF
TRBV11-3	TRBJ1-6	-	-	TGTGCCAGCAGCCCCCAGGGGTCCCATAATTCACCCCTCCACTTT	CASSPQGSHNSPLHF
TRBV18	TRBJ1-5	-	TRBD1	TGTGCCAGCTCACGACAGGGGACGGGTCAGCCCCAGCATTTT	CASSRQGTGQPQHF
TRBV4-3	TRBJ2-3	-	-	TGCGCCAGCAGCCAGGCGGGGATTAGCACAGATACGCAGTATTTT	CASSQAGISTDTQYF
TRBV6-4	TRBJ2-2	-	TRBD2	TGTGCCAGCAGAGAATATAGCGGGAGTTCAGGGGAGCTGTTTTTT	CASREYSGSSGELFF
TRBV29-1	TRBJ1-1	-	-	TGCAGCGTGACTGTAGGTGGCAGCCTTTACACTGAAGCTTTCTTT	CSVTVGGSLYTEAFF
TRBV6-2/TRBV6-3	TRBJ2-1	few	TRBD2	TGTGCCAGCAGTTTACTAGCGGGACTCTACAATGAGCAGTTCTTC	CASSLLAGLYNEQFF
TRBV20-1	TRBJ2-5	-	-	TGCAGTGTCAGGACTGTAGAGACCCAGTACTTC	CSVRTVETQYF
TRBV9	TRBJ2-2	-	-	TGTGCCAGCAGCGGAACCGGGACACCCGGGGAGCTGTTTTTT	CASSGTGTPGELFF
TRBV5-6	TRBJ2-7	-	TRBD2	TGTGCCAGCAGCTTGGAGGCGGGAGGGGAGCAGTACTTC	CASSLEAGGEQYF
TRBV6-5	TRBJ2-5	-	TRBD1	TGTGCCAGCAGTCCCACAGGGGTCCCGAAAGAGACCCAGTACTTC	CASSPTGVPKETQYF
TRBV19	TRBJ2-1	-	TRBD2	TGTGCCAGTAGTATAGATCTCGAACTAGCGGGTAACAATGAGCAGTTCTTC	CASSIDLELAGNNEQFF
TRBV5-4	TRBJ2-5	-	-	TGTGCCAGCAGCTTGGTCGTTGGGGTGGCAGGGCAAGAGACCCAGTACTTC	CASSLVVGVAGQETQYF
TRBV7-2	TRBJ2-1	once	TRBD2	TGTGCCAGCAGCTCCCAGCGGGAGGGGAGGGATGAGCAGTTCTTC	CASSSQREGRDEQFF
TRBV7-9	TRBJ2-1	-	TRBD2	TGTGCCAGCAGCCCGCGACTAGCGGAGCAGTTCTTC	CASSPRLAEQFF
TRBV6-5	TRBJ2-1	-	TRBD2	TGTGCCAGCAGTTACTCGCGGCGGGAGGGCTTCGATGAGCAGTTCTTC	CASSYSRREGFDEQFF
TRBV30	TRBJ1-2	-	TRBD1	TGTGCCTGGAGTGTAGGGGGCGCGTCTAACTATGGCTACACCTTC	CAWSVGGASNYGYTF
TRBV9	TRBJ1-2	-	-	TGTGCCAGCAGCCCCCGGGCGGCGGGAGTACGATCGGGCGGCTACACCTTC	CASSPRAAGVRSGGYTF
TRBV5-8	TRBJ2-5	-	TRBD1	TGTGCCAGCAGCTTTCACCGGGACAGGGCCCAAGAGACCCAGTACTTC	CASSFHRDRAQETQYF
TRBV11-3	TRBJ2-3	-	TRBD2	TGTGCCAGCAGCTCGAAATTAGCGGGAGGGAGCACAGATACGCAGTATTTT	CASSSKLAGGSTDTQYF
TRBV7-3	TRBJ1-1	few	-	TGTGCCAGCAGCTTTAGCAGGGTTGGCACTGAAGCTTTCTTT	CASSFSRVGTEAFF
TRBV6-5	TRBJ2-7	-	TRBD2	TGTGCCAGCAGTTCAAGCGGGAGTGTCTACGAGCAGTACTTC	CASSSSGSVYEQYF
TRBV12-5	TRBJ2-1	-	TRBD1	TGTGCTAGTGGCCCACAGGGGGCGGGTAGGTACAATGAGCAGTTCTTC	CASGPQGAGRYNEQFF
TRBV3-1/TRBV3-2	TRBJ1-2	-	-	TGTGCCAGCAGCCAAGGACAGTCTGGCTACACCTTC	CASSQGQSGYTF
TRBV9	TRBJ2-7	-	TRBD2	TGTGCCAGCAGCGCCGGACTAGCTAGGTCCGAGCAGTACTTC	CASSAGLARSEQYF
TRBV11-2	TRBJ2-1	few	TRBD2	TGTGCCAGCAGCTCTCCAGGGGGACTAGCGGGAGGGGCGGGGAATGAGCAGTTCTTC	CASSSPGGLAGGAGNEQFF
TRBV4-3	TRBJ2-1	-	-	TGCGCCAGCAGCCAAGAGGGGGCGAGGTACAATGAGCAGTTCTTC	CASSQEGARYNEQFF
TRBV27	TRBJ2-2	-	-	TGTGCCAGCACCTCCCGGGGGTACACCGGGGAGCTGTTTTTT	CASTSRGYTGELFF
TRBV19	TRBJ1-1	-	TRBD1	TGTGCCAGTAGTCCAGGACAGGGATCGAACACTGAAGCTTTCTTT	CASSPGQGSNTEAFF
TRBV5-6	TRBJ2-5	-	-	TGTGCCAGCAGCTTCGGGCAGGTCTTGGGGGGAGCCCAGTACTTC	CASSFGQVLGGAQYF
TRBV5-1	TRBJ1-2	once	-	TGCGCCAGCAGCAAACAGGATTGGGGCTACACCTTC	CASSKQDWGYTF
TRBV21-1	TRBJ1-1	-	-	TGTGCCAGCAGCAAAACGGCCAAGGGGACAGCAAACACTGAAGCTTTCTTT	CASSKTAKGTANTEAFF
TRBV30	TRBJ2-2	-	TRBD1	TGTGCCTGGAGTGGGACAGGGATTACCGGGGAGCTGTTTTTT	CAWSGTGITGELFF
TRBV25-1	TRBJ1-4	-	-	TGTGCCAGCAGTGCCAAGACAGGCCTGAATGAAAAACTGTTTTTT	CASSAKTGLNEKLFF
TRBV11-2	TRBJ1-1	-	-	TGTGCCAGCAGCTTAATCGGGTCTGAAGCTTTCTTT	CASSLIGSEAFF
TRBV4-3	TRBJ2-3	-	-	TGCGCCAGCAGCCAAGATCCCAGCGGAACAGATACGCAGTATTTT	CASSQDPSGTDTQYF
TRBV6-5	TRBJ1-1	once	-	TGTGCCACCGCGGGGTGGGGCGGTGGCACTGAAGCTTTCTTT	CATAGWGGGTEAFF
TRBV24-1	TRBJ2-1	-	TRBD1	TGTGCCACCAGTGATTCGGGGACAGCGGCCTACAATGAGCAGTTCTTC	CATSDSGTAAYNEQFF
TRBV11-3	TRBJ2-5	-	-	TGTGCCAGCAGCCCCCTCCGGCAGGGGGGCAAAGAGACCCAGTACTTC	CASSPLRQGGKETQYF
TRBV18	TRBJ2-1	-	-	TGTGCCAGCTCACCAGGGGGAGGCCCATTTGATGAGCAGTTCTTC	CASSPGGGPFDEQFF
TRBV5-1	TRBJ2-1	-	TRBD2	TGCGCCAGCAGCTTCGGACTAGCGGGCGGGTTCTACAATGAGCAGTTCTTC	CASSFGLAGGFYNEQFF
TRBV3-1/TRBV3-2	TRBJ2-2	-	TRBD2	TGTGCCAGCAGCCAGCCGGGACTAGCTTACTTGAACACCGGGGAGCTGTTTTTT	CASSQPGLAYLNTGELFF
TRBV5-4	TRBJ2-7	-	TRBD2	TGTGCCAGCAGCCAGCTGACTAGCGGGGTCTACGAGCAGTACTTC	CASSQLTSGVYEQYF
TRBV30	TRBJ1-5	few	-	TGTGCCTGGAGTAAACAGGTGAATCAGCCCCAGCATTTT	CAWSKQVNQPQHF